This passage covers 8 T cell receptor beta chains from one sample sequenced in a study of T cells after yellow fever vaccination. From the 5' RACE reads, TCRdb called clonotypes with MiXCR, one entry per CDR3 protein. Seen here are some 300,000 distinct CDR3 sequences, about 10% observed once, and the top ten hold around 3.3%. Sequencing used CD4+ T cells sorted from PBMCs, obtained 5 days after the yellow fever booster vaccination. All receptors derive from a man aged 18 to 29 who received the YFV17D yellow fever vaccine.

The rearrangement links TRBV28 to TRBJ1-1; D uncertain. The CDR3 is 11 amino acids. Germline V gives CDR1 MDHEN, CDR2 SYDVKM. V lost 10 bases to trimming and J lost 4 bases, with 10 bases between them. CDR3 in amino acids: CATSDITEAFF. DNA for the CDR3: TGTGCCACAAGCGACATCACTGAAGCTTTCTTT. The variable domain in full, completed from reference TRBV28 and TRBJ1-1, reads DVKVTQSSRYLVKRTGEKVFLECVQDMDHENMFWYRQDPGLGLRLIYFSYDVKMKEKGDIPEGYSVSREKKERFSLILESASTNQTSMYLCATSDITEAFFGQGTRLTVV.

This chain uses TRBV7-9 with TRBJ2-3; 7 bases map to TRBD2. J gave up 0 bases and V 0 bases, and 6 bases lay outside the gene matches. The CDR3 consists of 17 residues. From germline, CDR1 is SEHNR and CDR2 FQNEAQ (reference sequence). CDR3: CASSLAWASGSTDTQYF. CDR3 in DNA: TGTGCCAGCAGCTTAGCGTGGGCTAGCGGCAGCACAGATACGCAGTATTTT.

The V gene is TRBV29-1, the J gene TRBJ1-2; D possibly corresponds to TRBD1 (5 bases). Germline V gene sequence: CDR1 SQVTM, CDR2 ANQGSEA. Trimming took 7 bases from V and 7 from J, leaving 22 bases between them. This CDR3 is 14 amino acids long. The CDR3 spells CSGRDLGVTGGYTF. As DNA, the CDR3 is TGCAGCGGCCGCGACTTAGGGGTAACTGGTGGCTACACCTTC. The full variable domain, completed using reference TRBV29-1 and TRBJ1-2, is SAVISQKPSRDICQRGTSLTIQCQVDSQVTMMFWYRQQPGQSLTLIATANQGSEATYESGFVIDKFPISRPNLTFSTLTVSNMSPEDSSIYLCSGRDLGVTGGYTFGSGTRLTVV.

This clonotype was counted a few times. The rearrangement uses TRBV7-3 and TRBJ2-3; the match to TRBD2 covers 12 bases. V was clipped by 5 bases and J by 2 bases; unmatched bases: 5. Per germline, CDR1 SGHTA and CDR2 FQGTGA. The CDR3 spans 16 residues. In DNA, the CDR3 is TGTGCCAGCAGCCCTCTAGCGGGGGGGTACACAGATACGCAGTATTTT. It yields the protein CASSPLAGGYTDTQYF. Together with reference TRBV7-3 and TRBJ2-3, the CDR3 gives the full variable domain: GAGVSQTPSNKVTEKGKYVELRCDPISGHTALYWYRQSLGQGPEFLIYFQGTGAADDSGLPNDRFFAVRPEGSVSTLKIQRTERGDSAVYLCASSPLAGGYTDTQYFGPGTRLTVL.

This clonotype has a handful of counts. The rearrangement uses TRBV5-1 and TRBJ2-3, with 15 nucleotides matching TRBD2. The CDR3 is 17 residues long. Germline values: CDR1 SGHRS, CDR2 YFSETQ. J lost 3 bases, V lost 4 bases, and 6 bases had no gene match. CDR3 residues: CASSPEGLAGGTDTQYF. In nucleotides, the CDR3 is TGCGCCAGCAGCCCCGAGGGACTAGCGGGGGGAACAGATACGCAGTATTTT.

The V and J genes are TRBV28 and TRBJ1-2; D possibly corresponds to TRBD1 (5 bases). CDR1 and CDR2 from the germline V gene are MDHEN and SYDVKM. Trimming took 2 bases from V and 10 from J, leaving 17 bases between them. The CDR3 consists of 14 residues. Written as DNA, the CDR3 is TGTGCCAGCAGTTTACCGGGGGGACGGCGAGACTACACCTTC. It yields the protein CASSLPGGRRDYTF.

The gene calls are TRBV4-3 and TRBJ1-4; D remains unclear. Germline CDR1 and CDR2: LGHNA and YSLEER. Trimming stripped 2 bases from V and 8 bases from J, with 15 bases between. The CDR3 length is 15 residues. CDR3 sequence reads: CASSQLDGPREKLFF. The CDR3 DNA follows: TGCGCCAGCAGCCAACTCGACGGGCCCAGAGAAAAACTGTTTTTT.

This clonotype was seen only a few times. V gene TRBV12-3 or TRBV12-4 combines with J gene TRBJ2-7; weak D call: TRBD2 (5 bases). Deletions cut 6 bases from V and 2 bases from J, with 14 bases between. The CDR3 loop spans 14 amino acids. CDR3 in amino acids: CASSIEGSTYEQYF. The CDR3 nucleotides are TGTGCCAGCAGCATCGAGGGTTCTACCTACGAGCAGTACTTC.